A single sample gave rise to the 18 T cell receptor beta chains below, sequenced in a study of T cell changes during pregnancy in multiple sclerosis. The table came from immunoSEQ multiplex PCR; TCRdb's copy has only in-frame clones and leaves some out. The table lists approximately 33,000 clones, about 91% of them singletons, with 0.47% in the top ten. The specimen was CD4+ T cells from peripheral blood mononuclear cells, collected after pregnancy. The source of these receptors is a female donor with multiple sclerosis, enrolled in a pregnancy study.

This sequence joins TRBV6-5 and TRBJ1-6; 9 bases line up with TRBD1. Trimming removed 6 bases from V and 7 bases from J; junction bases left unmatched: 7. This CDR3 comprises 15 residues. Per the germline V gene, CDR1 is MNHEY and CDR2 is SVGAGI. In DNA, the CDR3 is TGTGCCAGCAGGACGACAGGGGGTAAAAATTCACCCCTCCACTTT. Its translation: CASRTTGGKNSPLHF.

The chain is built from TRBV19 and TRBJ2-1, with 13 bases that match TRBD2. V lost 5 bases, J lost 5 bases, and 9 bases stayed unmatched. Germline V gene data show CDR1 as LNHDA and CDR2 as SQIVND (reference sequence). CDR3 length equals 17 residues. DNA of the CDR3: TGTGCCAGTAGTCCGGTACTAGCGGGGGGGCGCAACAATGAGCAGTTCTTC. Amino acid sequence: CASSPVLAGGRNNEQFF. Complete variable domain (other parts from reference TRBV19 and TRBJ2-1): DGGITQSPKYLFRKEGQNVTLSCEQNLNHDAMYWYRQDPGQGLRLIYYSQIVNDFQKGDIAEGYSVSREKKESFPLTVTSAQKNPTAFYLCASSPVLAGGRNNEQFFGPGTRLTVL.

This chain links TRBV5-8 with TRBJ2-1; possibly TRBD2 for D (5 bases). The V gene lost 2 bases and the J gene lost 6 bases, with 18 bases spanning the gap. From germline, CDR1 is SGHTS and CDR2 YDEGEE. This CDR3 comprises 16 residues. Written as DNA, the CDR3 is TGTGCCAGCAGCTTTGGGCGGCGACTACTCCTCAATGAGCAGTTCTTC. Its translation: CASSFGRRLLLNEQFF.

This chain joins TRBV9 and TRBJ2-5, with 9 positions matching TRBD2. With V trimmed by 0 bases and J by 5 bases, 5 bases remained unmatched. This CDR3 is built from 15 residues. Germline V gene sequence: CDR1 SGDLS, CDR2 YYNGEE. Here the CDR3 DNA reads TGTGCCAGCAGCGTAGGCGGCGGGGGGGCGGAGACCCAGTACTTC. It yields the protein CASSVGGGGAETQYF. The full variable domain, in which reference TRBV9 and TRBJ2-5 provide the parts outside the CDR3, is DSGVTQTPKHLITATGQRVTLRCSPRSGDLSVYWYQQSLDQGLQFLIQYYNGEERAKGNILERFSAQQFPDLHSELNLSSLELGDSALYFCASSVGGGGAETQYFGPGTRLLVL.

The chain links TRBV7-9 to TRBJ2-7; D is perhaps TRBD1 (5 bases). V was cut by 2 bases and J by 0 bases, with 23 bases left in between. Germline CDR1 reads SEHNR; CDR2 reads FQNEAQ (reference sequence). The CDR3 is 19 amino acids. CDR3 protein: CASSLNLPLVGVTSYEQYF. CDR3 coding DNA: TGTGCCAGCAGCTTAAACCTTCCCCTAGTAGGGGTTACCTCCTACGAGCAGTACTTC.

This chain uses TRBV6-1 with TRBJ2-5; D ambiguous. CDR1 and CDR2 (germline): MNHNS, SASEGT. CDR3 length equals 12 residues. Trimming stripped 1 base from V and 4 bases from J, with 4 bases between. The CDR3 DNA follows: TGTGCCAGCAGTGAAGTCGGAGAGACCCAGTACTTC. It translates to CASSEVGETQYF.

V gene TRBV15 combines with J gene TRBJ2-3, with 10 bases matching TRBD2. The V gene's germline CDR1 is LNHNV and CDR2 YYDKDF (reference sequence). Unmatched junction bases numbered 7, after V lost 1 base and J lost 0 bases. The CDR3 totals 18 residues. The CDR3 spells CATSRVAGGRTSTDTQYF. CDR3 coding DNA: TGTGCCACCAGCAGAGTAGCGGGGGGCCGGACTAGCACAGATACGCAGTATTTT.

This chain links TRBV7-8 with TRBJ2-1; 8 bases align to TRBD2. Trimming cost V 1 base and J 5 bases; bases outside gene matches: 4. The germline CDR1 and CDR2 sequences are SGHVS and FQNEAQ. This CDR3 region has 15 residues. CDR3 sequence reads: CASSLVGLGDNEQFF. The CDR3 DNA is TGTGCCAGCAGCTTAGTGGGACTAGGGGACAATGAGCAGTTCTTC.

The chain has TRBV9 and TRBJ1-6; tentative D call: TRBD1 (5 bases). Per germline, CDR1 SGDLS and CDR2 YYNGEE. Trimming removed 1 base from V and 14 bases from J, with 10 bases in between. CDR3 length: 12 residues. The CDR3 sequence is CASSVMGGSLHF. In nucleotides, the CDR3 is TGTGCCAGCAGCGTAATGGGGGGTTCCCTCCACTTT.

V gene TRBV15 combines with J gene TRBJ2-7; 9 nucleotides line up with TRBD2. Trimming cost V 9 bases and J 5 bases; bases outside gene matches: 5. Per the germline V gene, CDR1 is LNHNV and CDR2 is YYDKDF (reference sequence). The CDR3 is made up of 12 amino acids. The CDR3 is CATGLAPNEQYF. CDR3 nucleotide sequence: TGTGCCACGGGACTAGCTCCGAACGAGCAGTACTTC.

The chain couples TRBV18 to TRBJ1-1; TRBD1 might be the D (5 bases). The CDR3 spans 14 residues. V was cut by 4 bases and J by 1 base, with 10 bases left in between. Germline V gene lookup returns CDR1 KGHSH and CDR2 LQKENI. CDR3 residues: CASSLRVWNTEAFF. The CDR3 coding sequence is TGTGCCAGCTCACTCAGGGTATGGAACACTGAAGCTTTCTTT.

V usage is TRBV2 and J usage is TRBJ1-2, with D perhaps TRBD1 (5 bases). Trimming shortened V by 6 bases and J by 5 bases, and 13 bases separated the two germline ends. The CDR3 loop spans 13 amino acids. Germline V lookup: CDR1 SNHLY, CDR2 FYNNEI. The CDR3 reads CASSSGLRYGYTF. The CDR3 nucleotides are TGTGCCAGCAGCTCGGGACTCCGGTATGGCTACACCTTC. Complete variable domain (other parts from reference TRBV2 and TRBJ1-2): EPEVTQTPSHQVTQMGQEVILRCVPISNHLYFYWYRQILGQKVEFLVSFYNNEISEKSEIFDDQFSVERPDGSNFTLKIRSTKLEDSAMYFCASSSGLRYGYTFGSGTRLTVV.

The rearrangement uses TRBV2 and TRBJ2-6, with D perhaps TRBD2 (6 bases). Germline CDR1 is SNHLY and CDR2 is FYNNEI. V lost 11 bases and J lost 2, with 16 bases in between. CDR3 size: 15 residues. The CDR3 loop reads CAYRDSKTGANVLTF. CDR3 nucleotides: TGTGCCTACCGGGACTCCAAGACTGGGGCCAACGTCCTGACTTTC.

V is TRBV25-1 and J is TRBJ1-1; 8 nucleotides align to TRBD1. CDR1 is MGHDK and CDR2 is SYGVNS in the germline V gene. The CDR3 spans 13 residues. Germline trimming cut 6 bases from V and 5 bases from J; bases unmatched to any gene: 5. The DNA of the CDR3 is TGTGCCAGCAGAGGACAGGGAGGGACTGAAGCTTTCTTT. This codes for CASRGQGGTEAFF.

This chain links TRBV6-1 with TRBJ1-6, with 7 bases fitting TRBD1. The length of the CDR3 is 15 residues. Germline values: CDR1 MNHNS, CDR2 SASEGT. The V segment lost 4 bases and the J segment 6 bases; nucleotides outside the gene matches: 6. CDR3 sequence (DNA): TGTGCCAGCAGTGGATCTACAGGGGTTAATTCACCCCTCCACTTT. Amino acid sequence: CASSGSTGVNSPLHF.

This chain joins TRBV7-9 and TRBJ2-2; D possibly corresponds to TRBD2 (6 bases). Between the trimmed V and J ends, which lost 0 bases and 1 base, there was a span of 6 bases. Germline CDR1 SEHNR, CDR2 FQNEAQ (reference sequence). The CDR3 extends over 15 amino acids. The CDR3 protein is CASSLAGGNTGELFF. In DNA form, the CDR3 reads TGTGCCAGCAGCTTAGCGGGGGGGAACACCGGGGAGCTGTTTTTT.

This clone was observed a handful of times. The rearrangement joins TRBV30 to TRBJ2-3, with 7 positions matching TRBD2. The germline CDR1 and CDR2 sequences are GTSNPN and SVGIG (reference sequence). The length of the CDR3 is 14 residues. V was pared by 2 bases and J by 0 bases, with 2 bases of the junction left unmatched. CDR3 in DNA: TGTGCCTGGAGTTTGGGGGGGAGCACAGATACGCAGTATTTT. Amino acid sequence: CAWSLGGSTDTQYF. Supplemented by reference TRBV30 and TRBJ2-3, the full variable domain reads SQTIHQWPATLVQPVGSPLSLECTVEGTSNPNLYWYRQAAGRGLQLLFYSVGIGQISSEVPQNLSASRPQDRQFILSSKKLLLSDSGFYLCAWSLGGSTDTQYFGPGTRLTVL.

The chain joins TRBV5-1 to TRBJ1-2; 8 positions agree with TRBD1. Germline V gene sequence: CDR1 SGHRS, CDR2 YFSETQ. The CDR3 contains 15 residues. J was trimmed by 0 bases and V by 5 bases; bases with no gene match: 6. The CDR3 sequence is CASSYGQGPNYGYTF. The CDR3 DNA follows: TGCGCCAGCAGTTACGGACAGGGTCCTAACTATGGCTACACCTTC. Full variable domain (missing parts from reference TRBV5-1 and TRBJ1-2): KAGVTQTPRYLIKTRGQQVTLSCSPISGHRSVSWYQQTPGQGLQFLFEYFSETQRNKGNFPGRFSGRQFSNSRSEMNVSTLELGDSALYLCASSYGQGPNYGYTFGSGTRLTVV.